This section outlines one T cell receptor (beta chain) sequence together with its context. What it binds is unknown. Researchers ran the PCR with 60 Vbeta and 13 Jbeta primers. The table came from immunoSEQ multiplex PCR; TCRdb's copy has only in-frame clones and leaves some out. This table holds approximately 140,000 clones, 75% to 85% found once. This entry is derived from a study of cytomegalovirus exposure and HLA in healthy donors. Study results and limitations: Researchers reportedly found TCR beta sequences accurately predicted most subjects' HLA-A and HLA-B alleles.

The trim removed 1 base at V and 3 bases at J, leaving 5 bases unmatched. The CDR3 runs 15 residues. The V gene's germline CDR1 is SEHNR and CDR2 FQNEAQ (reference sequence). Nominally healthy donors provided the samples, though records likely missed some immune exposures. The V gene is TRBV7-9, the J gene TRBJ2-7; 8 nucleotides agree with TRBD2. The sequence came from a woman aged 40 to 50 in good health and CMV-seronegative. The sample taken for sequencing was PBMCs. The CDR3 DNA reads as TGTGCCAGCAGCTTAGTTGCTAGCGGGTACTACGAGCAGTACTTC. Protein product: CASSLVASGYYEQYF. Supplemented by reference TRBV7-9 and TRBJ2-7, the full variable domain reads DTGVSQNPRHKITKRGQNVTFRCDPISEHNRLYWYRQTLGQGPEFLTYFQNEAQLEKSRLLSDRFSAERPKGSFSTLEIQRTEQGDSAMYLCASSLVASGYYEQYFGPGTRLTVT.